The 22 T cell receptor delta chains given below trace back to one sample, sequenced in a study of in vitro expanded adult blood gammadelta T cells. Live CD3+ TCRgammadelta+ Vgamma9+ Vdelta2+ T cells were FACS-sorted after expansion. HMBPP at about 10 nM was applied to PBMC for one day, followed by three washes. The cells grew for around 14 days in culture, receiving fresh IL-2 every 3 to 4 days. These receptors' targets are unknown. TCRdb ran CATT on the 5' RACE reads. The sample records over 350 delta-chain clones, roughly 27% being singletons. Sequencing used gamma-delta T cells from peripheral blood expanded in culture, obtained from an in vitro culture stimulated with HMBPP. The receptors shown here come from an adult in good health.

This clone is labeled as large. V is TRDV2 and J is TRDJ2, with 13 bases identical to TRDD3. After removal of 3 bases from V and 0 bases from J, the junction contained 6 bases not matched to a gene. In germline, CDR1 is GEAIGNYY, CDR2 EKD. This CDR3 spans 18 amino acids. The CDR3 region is CACDSITGGYALTAQLFF. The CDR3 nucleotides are TGTGCCTGTGACTCGATTACTGGGGGATACGCTTTGACAGCACAACTCTTCTTT.

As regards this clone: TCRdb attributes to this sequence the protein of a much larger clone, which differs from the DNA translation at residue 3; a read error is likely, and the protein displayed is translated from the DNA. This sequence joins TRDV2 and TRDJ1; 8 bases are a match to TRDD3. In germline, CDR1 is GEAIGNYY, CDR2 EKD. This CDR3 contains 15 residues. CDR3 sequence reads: CARDGPLGAQDKLIF. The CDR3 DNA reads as TGTGCCCGTGACGGACCACTGGGGGCCCAGGATAAACTCATCTTT.

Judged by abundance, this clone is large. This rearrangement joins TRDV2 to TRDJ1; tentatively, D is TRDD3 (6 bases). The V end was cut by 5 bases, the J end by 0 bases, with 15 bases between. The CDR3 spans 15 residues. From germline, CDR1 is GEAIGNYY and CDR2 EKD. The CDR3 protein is CACVPLGRNTDKLIF. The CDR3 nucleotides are TGTGCCTGTGTGCCCCTGGGGAGGAACACCGATAAACTCATCTTT.

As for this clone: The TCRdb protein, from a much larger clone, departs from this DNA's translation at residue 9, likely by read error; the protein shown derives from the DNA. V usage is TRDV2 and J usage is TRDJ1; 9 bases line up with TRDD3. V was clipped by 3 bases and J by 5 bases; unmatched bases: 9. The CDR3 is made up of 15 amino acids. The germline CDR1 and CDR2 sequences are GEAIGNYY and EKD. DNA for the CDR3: TGTGCCTGTGACGGACCACTGGGGGACCAGGATAAACTCATCTTT. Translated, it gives CACDGPLGDQDKLIF.

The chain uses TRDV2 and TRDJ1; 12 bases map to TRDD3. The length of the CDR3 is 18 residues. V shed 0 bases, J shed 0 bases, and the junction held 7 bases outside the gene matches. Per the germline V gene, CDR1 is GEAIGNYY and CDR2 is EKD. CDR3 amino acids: CACDTVLGDTMYTDKLIF. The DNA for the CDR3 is TGTGCCTGTGACACCGTACTGGGGGATACTATGTACACCGATAAACTCATCTTT.

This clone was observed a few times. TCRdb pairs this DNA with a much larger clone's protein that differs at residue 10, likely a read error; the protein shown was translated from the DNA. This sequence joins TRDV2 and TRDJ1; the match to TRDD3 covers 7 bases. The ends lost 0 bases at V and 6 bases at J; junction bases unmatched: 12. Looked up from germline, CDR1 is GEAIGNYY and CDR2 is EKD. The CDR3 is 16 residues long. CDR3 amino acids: CACDTLGWGLLNKLIF. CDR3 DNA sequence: TGTGCCTGTGACACCCTTGGCTGGGGGCTACTTAATAAACTCATCTTT.

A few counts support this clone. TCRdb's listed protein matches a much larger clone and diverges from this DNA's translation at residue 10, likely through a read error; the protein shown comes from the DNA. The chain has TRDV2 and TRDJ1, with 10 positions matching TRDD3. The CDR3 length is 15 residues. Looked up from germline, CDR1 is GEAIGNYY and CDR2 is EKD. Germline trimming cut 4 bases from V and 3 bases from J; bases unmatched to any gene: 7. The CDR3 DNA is TGTGCCTGTGATCGCCTGGGGGATAGGCCCGATAAACTCATCTTT. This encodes CACDRLGDRPDKLIF.

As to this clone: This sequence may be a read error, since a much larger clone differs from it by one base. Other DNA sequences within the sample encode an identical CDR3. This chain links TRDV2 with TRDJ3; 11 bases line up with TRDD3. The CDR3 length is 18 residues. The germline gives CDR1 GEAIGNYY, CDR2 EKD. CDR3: CACDTVLGDTWDTRQMFF. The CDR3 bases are TGTGCCTGTGACACTGTCCTGGGGGATACCTGGGACACTCGACAGATGTTTTTC.

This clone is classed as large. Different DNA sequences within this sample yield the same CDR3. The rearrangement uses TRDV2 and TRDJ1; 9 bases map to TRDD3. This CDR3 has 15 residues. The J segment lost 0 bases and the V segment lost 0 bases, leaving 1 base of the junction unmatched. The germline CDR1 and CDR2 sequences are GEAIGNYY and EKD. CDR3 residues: CACDTVGDNTDKLIF. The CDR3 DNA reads TGTGCCTGTGACACCGTGGGGGATAACACCGATAAACTCATCTTT.

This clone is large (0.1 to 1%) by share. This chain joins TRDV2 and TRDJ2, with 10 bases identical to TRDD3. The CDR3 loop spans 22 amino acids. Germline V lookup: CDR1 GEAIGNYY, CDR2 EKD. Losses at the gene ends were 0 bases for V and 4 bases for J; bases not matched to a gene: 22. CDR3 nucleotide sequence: TGTGCCTGTGACACCGCTTCCTACGGGGGATACGGGGAATACCAAGAGACAGCACAACTCTTCTTT. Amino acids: CACDTASYGGYGEYQETAQLFF.

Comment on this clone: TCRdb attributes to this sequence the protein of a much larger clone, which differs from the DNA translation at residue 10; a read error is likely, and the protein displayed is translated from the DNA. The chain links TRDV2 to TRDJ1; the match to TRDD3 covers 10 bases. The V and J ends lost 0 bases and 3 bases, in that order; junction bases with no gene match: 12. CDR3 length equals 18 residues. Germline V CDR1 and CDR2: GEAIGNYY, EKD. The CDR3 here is CACDTLLGDARLSDKLIF. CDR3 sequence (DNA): TGTGCCTGTGACACCCTACTGGGGGATGCGCGTCTTTCCGATAAACTCATCTTT.

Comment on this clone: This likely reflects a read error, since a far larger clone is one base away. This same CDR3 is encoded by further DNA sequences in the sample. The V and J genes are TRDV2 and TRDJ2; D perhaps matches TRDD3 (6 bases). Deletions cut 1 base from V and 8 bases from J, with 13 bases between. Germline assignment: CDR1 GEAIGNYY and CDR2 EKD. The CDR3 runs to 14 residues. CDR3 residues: CACDTVTGSAQLFF. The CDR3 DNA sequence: TGTGCCTGTGACACAGTGACTGGGTCGGCACAACTCTTCTTT.

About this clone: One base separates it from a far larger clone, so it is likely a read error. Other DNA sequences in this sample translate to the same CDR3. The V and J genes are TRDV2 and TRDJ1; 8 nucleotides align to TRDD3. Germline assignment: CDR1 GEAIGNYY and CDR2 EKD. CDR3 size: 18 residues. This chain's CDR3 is CACDSVRGIGKYTDKLIF. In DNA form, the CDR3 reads TGTGCCTGTGACTCCGTAAGGGGGATAGGAAAGTACACCGACAAACTCATCTTT.

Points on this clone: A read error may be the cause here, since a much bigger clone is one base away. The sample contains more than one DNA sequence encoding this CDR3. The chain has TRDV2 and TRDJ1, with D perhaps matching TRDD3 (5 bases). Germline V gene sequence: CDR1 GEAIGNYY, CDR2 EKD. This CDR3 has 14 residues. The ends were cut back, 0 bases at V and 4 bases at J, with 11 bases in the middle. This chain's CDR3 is CACDTVGIGDKLIF. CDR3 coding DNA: TGTGCCTGTGACACCGTAGGGATTGGCGATAAACTCATCTTT.

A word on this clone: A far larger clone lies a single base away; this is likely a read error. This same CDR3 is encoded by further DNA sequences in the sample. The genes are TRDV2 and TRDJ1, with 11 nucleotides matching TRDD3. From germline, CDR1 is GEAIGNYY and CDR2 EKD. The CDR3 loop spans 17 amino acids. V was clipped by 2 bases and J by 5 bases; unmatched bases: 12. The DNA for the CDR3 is TGTGCCTGTGACAAGGTGGGGGATACGCCCCGCACTGATAAACTCATCTTT. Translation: CACDKVGDTPRTDKLIF.

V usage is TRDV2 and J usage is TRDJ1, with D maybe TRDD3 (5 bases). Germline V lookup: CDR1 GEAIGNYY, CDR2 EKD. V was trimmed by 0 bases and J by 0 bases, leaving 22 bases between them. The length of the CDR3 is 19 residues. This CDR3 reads CACDTLGGGTRAYTDKLIF. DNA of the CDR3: TGTGCCTGTGACACCTTAGGAGGGGGTACTAGGGCGTACACCGATAAACTCATCTTT.

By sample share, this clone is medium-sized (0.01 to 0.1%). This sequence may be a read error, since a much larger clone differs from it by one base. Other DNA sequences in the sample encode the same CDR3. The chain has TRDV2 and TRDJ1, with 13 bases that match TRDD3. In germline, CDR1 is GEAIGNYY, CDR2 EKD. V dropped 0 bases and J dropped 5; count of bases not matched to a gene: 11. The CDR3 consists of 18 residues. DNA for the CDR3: TGTGCCTGTGACACCCTACTGGGGGATACGCGTCTTTCTGATAAACTCATCTTT. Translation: CACDTLLGDTRLSDKLIF.

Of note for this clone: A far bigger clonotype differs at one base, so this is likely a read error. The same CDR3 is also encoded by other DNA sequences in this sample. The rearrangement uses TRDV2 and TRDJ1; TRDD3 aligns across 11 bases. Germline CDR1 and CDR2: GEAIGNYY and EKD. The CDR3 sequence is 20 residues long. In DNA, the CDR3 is TGTGCTTGTGACAAGGTCCGACAAGACTGGGGGATAGAACTCAGATACGAACTCATCTTT. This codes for CACDKVRQDWGIELRYELIF.

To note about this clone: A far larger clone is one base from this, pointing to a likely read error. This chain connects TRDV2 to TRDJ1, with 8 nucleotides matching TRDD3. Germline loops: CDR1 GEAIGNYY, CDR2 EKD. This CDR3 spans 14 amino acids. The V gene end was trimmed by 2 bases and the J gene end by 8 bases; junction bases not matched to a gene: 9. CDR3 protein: CACDKLGDSHKLIF. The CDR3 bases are TGTGCCTGTGACAAGTTGGGGGATTCCCACAAACTCATCTTT.

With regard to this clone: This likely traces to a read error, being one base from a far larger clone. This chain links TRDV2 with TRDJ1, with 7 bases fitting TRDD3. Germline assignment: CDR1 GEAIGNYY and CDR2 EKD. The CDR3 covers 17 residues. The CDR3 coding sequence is TGTGCCTGTGACCCTGTACTGGGGCCTCAGGTCACCGCTAAACTCATCTTT. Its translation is CACDPVLGPQVTAKLIF.

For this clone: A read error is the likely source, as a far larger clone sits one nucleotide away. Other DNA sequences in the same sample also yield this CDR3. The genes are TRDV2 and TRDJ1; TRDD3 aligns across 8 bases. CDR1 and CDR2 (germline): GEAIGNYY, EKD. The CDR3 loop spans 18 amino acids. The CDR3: CACDSVRGIGKYTDKLIF. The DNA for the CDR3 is TGTGCTTGTGACTCCGTAAGGGGGATAGGAAAGTACACCGATAAACTCATCTTT.

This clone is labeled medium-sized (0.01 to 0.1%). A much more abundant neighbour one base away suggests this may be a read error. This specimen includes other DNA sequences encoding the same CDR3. CDR3 in amino acids: CACDTLDTGGPLPPSWDTRQMFF. In DNA form, the CDR3 reads TGTGCCTGTGACACCCTCGATACTGGGGGTCCCCTACCCCCCTCCTGGGACACTCGACAGATGTTTTTC. This chain joins TRDV2 and TRDJ3; 8 nucleotides line up with TRDD3. This CDR3 spans 23 amino acids. Germline-derived CDR1 and CDR2 are GEAIGNYY and EKD.